Shown below are 24 T cell receptor beta chains from a single sample sequenced in a study of blood T cells in healthy people across ages. A J-beta primer mix and a sample-barcoded 5' primer were used in a second PCR of roughly 6 to 12 cycles. TCRdb recomputed calls from the 5' RACE reads with MiXCR, one row per CDR3 protein. The sample comprises under 1,000,000 distinct CDR3 sequences, around half of which are singletons, and roughly 20% rests with the top ten. The sequenced material came from blood. These receptors were collected from a man aged 80 or over in good health.

The chain has TRBV6-2 or TRBV6-3 and TRBJ2-5; D ambiguous. Germline CDR1 and CDR2: MNHEY and SVGEGT. V was pared by 5 bases and J by 2 bases, with 9 bases between. This CDR3 is built from 13 residues. For the CDR3, the DNA is TGTGCCAGCAGTCAGAGGAGTCAAGAGACCCAGTACTTC. The encoded protein is CASSQRSQETQYF.

The gene calls are TRBV24-1 and TRBJ2-2, with a possible D match to TRBD1 (5 bases). CDR1 KGHDR and CDR2 SFDVKD come from the germline V gene. This CDR3 contains 16 residues. V was shortened by 0 bases and J by 5 bases, with 12 bases between the two germline ends. This chain's CDR3 is CATSDLRGEETGELFF. CDR3 DNA sequence: TGTGCCACCAGTGATTTGAGGGGCGAAGAAACCGGGGAGCTGTTTTTT.

Turning to this clonotype: The conserved phenylalanine or tryptophan is not found at the CDR3 terminus, so this likely reflects a read error. This chain links TRBV20-1 with TRBJ2-7, with D possibly matching TRBD2 (6 bases). Trimming removed 5 bases from V and 1 base from J, with 15 bases in between. The V gene's germline CDR1 is DFQATT and CDR2 SNEGSKA (reference sequence). The CDR3 consists of 14 residues. Written as DNA, the CDR3 is TGCAGTGCTCCCGAGCCGGGACTTTCCTACGAGCAGTACTTA. It is translated as CSAPEPGLSYEQYL.

This clonotype was seen a handful of times. The rearrangement uses TRBV20-1 and TRBJ2-3; tentative D call: TRBD2 (6 bases). Germline V gene lookup returns CDR1 DFQATT and CDR2 SNEGSKA (reference sequence). The CDR3 contains 15 residues. V was pared by 1 base and J by 2 bases, with 13 bases between. The CDR3 protein is CSARGGTGLTDTQYF. In nucleotides, the CDR3 is TGCAGTGCTAGAGGCGGGACTGGGCTCACAGATACGCAGTATTTT.

This clonotype has a handful of counts. The chain links TRBV7-6 to TRBJ2-5, with 12 bases aligning to TRBD2. Germline values: CDR1 SGHVS, CDR2 FNYEAQ. The V gene end was trimmed by 5 bases and the J gene end by 5 bases; junction bases not matched to a gene: 9. The CDR3 has 16 amino acids. Here the CDR3 DNA reads TGTGCCAGCAGCCGACTAGCGGGAGCCGCAATGGAGACCCAGTACTTC. This sequence encodes CASSRLAGAAMETQYF.

A word on this clonotype: One junction end disagrees with the germline gene, perhaps due to a read error. The chain employs TRBV5-1 and TRBJ2-4, with unresolved D. The end of the DNA aligns better with TRBJ2-7, so the J call may be wrong. The CDR3 contains 14 residues. CDR1 is SGHRS, CDR2 YFSETQ, per germline. The CDR3 region is CASSYTRQDYEQYF. The CDR3 coding sequence is TGTGCCAGCAGCTATACGAGGCAGGACTACGAGCAGTACTTC.

This clonotype was seen ten or more times. This chain joins TRBV29-1 and TRBJ2-7; D perhaps matches TRBD1 (5 bases). The length of the CDR3 is 12 residues. V was shortened by 7 bases and J by 2 bases, with 12 bases between the two germline ends. The germline CDR1 and CDR2 sequences are SQVTM and ANQGSEA. In DNA, the CDR3 is TGCAGCGCAAAGACAGATGCCTACGAGCAGTACTTC. Its protein is CSAKTDAYEQYF.

The chain combines TRBV28 with TRBJ2-7, with 7 bases matching TRBD1. The V gene's germline CDR1 is MDHEN and CDR2 SYDVKM. The ends lost 4 bases at V and 2 bases at J; junction bases unmatched: 8. CDR3 size: 15 residues. The CDR3 DNA is TGTGCCAGCAGTTCTCAAGGGACAGCAGCCTACGAGCAGTACTTC. It specifies CASSSQGTAAYEQYF.

This clonotype was detected only a few times. This chain uses TRBV5-1 with TRBJ1-5, with 7 bases identical to TRBD1. This CDR3 is built from 13 residues. V gave up 4 bases and J gave up 7 bases; unmatched junction bases: 5. From germline, CDR1 is SGHRS and CDR2 YFSETQ. CDR3 sequence (DNA): TGCGCCAGCAGCGTACAGGGGAACCAGCCCCAGCATTTT. It encodes CASSVQGNQPQHF.

The chain employs TRBV21-1 and TRBJ2-5; the table assigns TRBD2, which was not confirmed against the DNA. TRBJ2-7 matches the DNA end more closely, so the J call is doubtful. TRBV21-1 is classified as a pseudogene. This CDR3 is built from 15 residues. The CDR3 region is CASSKDSGIGSEQYF. The CDR3 DNA follows: TGTGCCAGCAGCAAAGATAGCGGGATAGGTTCCGAGCAGTACTTC.

The chain is built from TRBV15 and TRBJ2-5; D gene ambiguous. The CDR3 extends over 13 amino acids. The germline V gene encodes CDR1 LNHNV and CDR2 YYDKDF (reference sequence). Trimming removed 0 bases at V and 3 bases at J, with 5 bases between. In DNA, the CDR3 is TGTGCCACCAGCAGAGATGGAGAAGAGACCCAGTACTTC. This translates into CATSRDGEETQYF.

This clonotype has just a few counts. This chain connects TRBV2 to TRBJ1-2; no clear D gene. The CDR3 has 14 residues. Germline V gives CDR1 SNHLY, CDR2 FYNNEI. Trimming cost V 8 bases and J 8 bases, with 21 bases left between them. This CDR3 is CASRQSVTPQGYTF. CDR3 DNA: TGTGCCAGCCGCCAGTCAGTGACGCCTCAAGGCTACACCTTC. The variable domain in full, with the rest retrieved from reference TRBV2 and TRBJ1-2, is EPEVTQTPSHQVTQMGQEVILRCVPISNHLYFYWYRQILGQKVEFLVSFYNNEISEKSEIFDDQFSVERPDGSNFTLKIRSTKLEDSAMYFCASRQSVTPQGYTFGSGTRLTVV.

The chain has TRBV6-6 and TRBJ2-7; D not resolved. Germline V gives CDR1 MNHNY, CDR2 SVGAGI (reference sequence). The ends were cut back, 5 bases at V and 6 bases at J, with 17 bases in the middle. The CDR3 spans 14 residues. The CDR3: CASSLERRSSEQYF. The CDR3, as DNA: TGTGCCAGCAGTCTTGAGCGTAGATCAAGCGAGCAGTACTTC.

The V call is TRBV3-1, the J call TRBJ2-3, with TRBD1 matching over 9 bases. The CDR3 has 16 residues. Per the germline V gene, CDR1 is LGHDT and CDR2 is YNNKEL (reference sequence). With V trimmed by 0 bases and J by 4 bases, 5 bases remained unmatched. CDR3 coding DNA: TGTGCCAGCAGCCAAGATTGGGGACAGGGCCCAGATACGCAGTATTTT. Translated: CASSQDWGQGPDTQYF.

The chain uses TRBV7-9 and TRBJ2-5, with a possible D match to TRBD2 (6 bases). V was cut by 7 bases and J by 4 bases, with 16 bases left in between. This CDR3 has 14 amino acids. Germline V gene data show CDR1 as SEHNR and CDR2 as FQNEAQ (reference sequence). CDR3 coding DNA: TGTGCCAGCAACTTCGGGGGTCAGGGAGAGACCCAGTACTTC. Its translation is CASNFGGQGETQYF.

This clonotype was recorded a few times. The chain employs TRBV29-1 and TRBJ2-5; tentatively, D is TRBD1 (6 bases). The CDR3 covers 12 residues. Deletions cut 7 bases from V and 11 bases from J, with 20 bases between. Germline lookup yields CDR1 SQVTM and CDR2 ANQGSEA. The CDR3 reads CSARGGRAEQYF. In DNA, the CDR3 is TGCAGCGCGCGAGGGGGAAGGGCTGAGCAGTACTTC. The whole variable domain, remainder taken from reference TRBV29-1 and TRBJ2-5, is SAVISQKPSRDICQRGTSLTIQCQVDSQVTMMFWYRQQPGQSLTLIATANQGSEATYESGFVIDKFPISRPNLTFSTLTVSNMSPEDSSIYLCSARGGRAEQYFGPGTRLLVL.

A few counts support this clonotype. The J gene is TRBJ1-5, the V gene TRBV27; possibly TRBD1 for D (5 bases). CDR3 length: 14 residues. V was clipped by 4 bases and J by 0 bases, with 7 bases between them. CDR1 is MNHEY, CDR2 SMNVEV, per germline (reference sequence). The CDR3 reads CASSSQGSNQPQHF. As DNA, the CDR3 is TGTGCCAGCAGTTCCCAGGGTAGCAATCAGCCCCAGCATTTT.

The chain carries TRBV7-9 and TRBJ2-3; possible D gene TRBD2, 6 bases. Per the germline V gene, CDR1 is SEHNR and CDR2 is FQNEAQ (reference sequence). The CDR3 sequence is 16 residues long. V was clipped by 2 bases and J by 0 bases, with 12 bases between them. The CDR3 sequence is CASSLSRGTSTDTQYF. Written as DNA, the CDR3 is TGTGCCAGCAGCTTAAGTCGGGGGACCAGCACAGATACGCAGTATTTT. Using reference TRBV7-9 and TRBJ2-3 for the parts outside the CDR3, the full variable domain is DTGVSQNPRHKITKRGQNVTFRCDPISEHNRLYWYRQTLGQGPEFLTYFQNEAQLEKSRLLSDRFSAERPKGSFSTLEIQRTEQGDSAMYLCASSLSRGTSTDTQYFGPGTRLTVL.

The chain recombines TRBV12-3 or TRBV12-4 with TRBJ1-2, with TRBD1 as a possible D gene (6 bases). V was clipped by 4 bases and J by 5 bases, with 20 bases between them. The CDR3 spans 16 residues. The CDR3 loop is CASSSRPTGPGYGYTF. CDR3 DNA: TGTGCCAGCAGTTCGCGCCCTACAGGGCCCGGTTATGGCTACACCTTC.

There are many counts of this clonotype. J is TRBJ2-7 and V is TRBV7-2; D may match TRBD1 or TRBD2 (5 bases each). The CDR3 has 15 amino acids. The germline V gene has CDR1 SGHTA and CDR2 FQGNSA. The ends were cut back, 1 base at V and 4 bases at J, with 14 bases in the middle. The CDR3 loop is CASSLGRGAGYEQYF. CDR3 in DNA: TGTGCCAGCAGCTTAGGGAGAGGGGCCGGATACGAGCAGTACTTC.

CDR3 amino acids: CASAQSGGRETQYF. The CDR3 nucleotides are TGTGCCAGCGCCCAAAGCGGGGGGAGAGAGACCCAGTACTTC. The chain joins TRBV6-6 to TRBJ2-5; 9 bases are a match to TRBD2. Per germline, CDR1 MNHNY and CDR2 SVGAGI (reference sequence). The V gene end was trimmed by 8 bases and the J gene end by 4 bases; junction bases not matched to a gene: 8. The CDR3 is 14 residues long.

This clonotype has more than one count but fewer than ten. The chain recombines TRBV5-1 with TRBJ1-6, with a tentative D call TRBD1 (6 bases). Trimming took off 4 bases at V and 7 bases at J, with 15 bases between the two ends. Germline V lookup: CDR1 SGHRS, CDR2 YFSETQ. The CDR3 spans 15 residues. The DNA of the CDR3 is TGCGCCAGCAGCCGGGCAGGGGTCGACAATTCACCCCTCCACTTT. Translation: CASSRAGVDNSPLHF.

The rearrangement uses TRBV29-1 and TRBJ2-3; 9 bases align to TRBD1. CDR1 is SQVTM, CDR2 ANQGSEA, per germline. The V and J ends lost 3 bases and 8 bases, in that order; junction bases with no gene match: 12. CDR3 length: 15 residues. In DNA, the CDR3 is TGCAGCGTTGACTGGGACAGGGTTCTTCCTCGTACGCAGTATTTT. Residues: CSVDWDRVLPRTQYF.

As concerns this clonotype: One base away lies a much larger clone, so this may be a sequencing read error. Here the CDR3 reads CASARPSSYNEQYF. The DNA for the CDR3 is TGTGCCAGCGCTAGACCGAGCTCCTACAATGAGCAGTACTTC. V is TRBV12-3 or TRBV12-4 and J is TRBJ2-1; D gene uncertain. The J call is uncertain, as TRBJ2-7 better fits the DNA end. This CDR3 contains 14 residues.